This T cell receptor (beta chain) was retrieved from a study of T cells in Graves' hyperthyroidism and ophthalmopathy. Stable disease denoted Graves' hyperthyroidism without ophthalmopathy progression within 18 months. Patients aged 18 to 65 had newly diagnosed hyperthyroidism of under 2 months' duration. Uncontrolled infections, other autoimmune diseases, pregnancy or lactation led to exclusion of patients. Around 10 ml of fresh peripheral blood supplied the PBMCs. There were TCR beta CDR3 regions amplified from RNA transcripts. HTBI primers were used for first-round RT-PCR of the TCR CDR3. TCRdb reprocessed the multiplex PCR reads with MiXCR, giving one entry per CDR3 protein. The sample has about 200,000 distinct CDR3 sequences; about a sixth are singletons. This clonotype has just a few counts. The germline CDR1 and CDR2 sequences are KGHSH and LQKENI. Trimming pared 1 base from V and 8 bases from J, leaving 8 bases between. The CDR3 covers 12 residues.

Sequenced sample: blood. The receptor's source is a man aged 50 to 59 with Graves' hyperthyroidism. The chain has TRBV18 and TRBJ1-2, with D hard to call. CDR3 sequence reads: CASSPLEGGYTF. The CDR3 DNA is TGTGCCAGCTCACCACTGGAGGGAGGCTACACCTTC.